This T cell receptor (beta chain) was observed in a study of CD8 T cells in Susac syndrome. Study-wide findings and caveats: As acknowledged by the study, its TCR sequencing and HLA analysis included a relatively small number of individuals.

In regard to this clonotype: The antigen is undetermined.

RNA totalling 0.5 to 1 ug underwent reverse transcription with random hexamers. TCRdb reanalysed the immunoSEQ multiplex PCR reads using MiXCR and keeps one entry per CDR3 protein. Among approximately 80,000 distinct CDR3 sequences listed, approximately 95% were seen once. Trimming took off 10 bases at V and 2 bases at J, with 8 bases between the two ends. This CDR3 has 11 residues. Germline CDR1 reads SNHLY; CDR2 reads FYNNEI. This clonotype originated in a human donor with Susac syndrome. The rearrangement uses TRBV2 and TRBJ1-2; tentatively, D is TRBD1 (6 bases). Sequencing used CD8+ T cells from PBMCs. The CDR3 protein is CATQGNYGYTF. The CDR3, as DNA: TGTGCCACTCAGGGGAACTATGGCTACACCTTC.